What follows are 21 T cell receptor beta chains derived from one specimen sequenced in a study of vaccination and CD4 T cells after COVID-19. Described treatment: roughly 10-day PBMC culture with coronavirus spike peptide pools or control peptides (ViraFEST assay). Sequenced with the Oncomine TCR Beta short-read assay was DNA taken from cultured CD4+ T cells. TCRdb recomputed calls from the PCR reads with MiXCR, one row per CDR3 protein. The table includes about 13,000 distinct CDR3 sequences, 29% detected once. Which antigens these TCRs recognize remains unknown. The material sequenced was CD4+ T cells from blood, cultured in vitro, taken before SARS-CoV-2 vaccination. Receptor source: a human donor who received a COVID-19 vaccine.

This sequence joins TRBV10-3 and TRBJ1-6; tentative D call: TRBD1 (5 bases). Trimming removed 3 bases from V and 7 bases from J, with 13 bases in between. Germline-derived CDR1 and CDR2 are ENHRY and SYGVKD. There are 15 residues in the CDR3. CDR3: CAISELPAGNSPLHF. For the CDR3, the DNA is TGTGCCATCAGTGAACTTCCCGCAGGGAATTCACCCCTCCACTTT.

This clonotype was observed a few times. The genes are TRBV2 and TRBJ1-2, with D maybe TRBD1 (5 bases). Germline CDR1 reads SNHLY; CDR2 reads FYNNEI. CDR3 length equals 19 residues. V lost 3 bases and J 0 bases, leaving 23 bases between the germline ends. CDR3 sequence reads: CASSDSGTGGNSPNYGYTF. CDR3 in DNA: TGTGCCAGCAGTGATTCGGGGACGGGCGGAAATAGCCCTAACTATGGCTACACCTTC.

The V and J genes are TRBV5-4 and TRBJ2-7, with TRBD2 matching 11 bases. With V trimmed by 3 bases and J by 2 bases, 7 bases remained unmatched. Germline lookup yields CDR1 SGHNT and CDR2 YYREEE (reference sequence). There are 16 residues in the CDR3. The CDR3 is CASSSLASGGTYEQYF. The CDR3 bases are TGTGCCAGCAGCTCCCTGGCTAGCGGGGGGACCTACGAGCAGTACTTC.

A few counts support this clonotype. V is TRBV12-3 or TRBV12-4 and J is TRBJ1-2; D is ambiguous. This CDR3 is 14 amino acids long. V was cut by 0 bases and J by 8 bases, with 13 bases left in between. This chain's CDR3 is CASSLADIRGGYTF. CDR3 nucleotide sequence: TGTGCCAGCAGTTTAGCGGATATCCGCGGAGGCTACACCTTC.

The chain uses TRBV5-5 and TRBJ2-7, with unresolved D. Trimming took off 2 bases at V and 2 bases at J, with 5 bases between the two ends. The CDR3 consists of 12 residues. Germline V lookup: CDR1 SGHKS, CDR2 YYEKEE (reference sequence). CDR3 sequence (DNA): TGTGCCAGCAGCTTTAGTACCTACGAGCAGTACTTC. This gives the protein CASSFSTYEQYF.

This sequence joins TRBV5-6 and TRBJ1-2; D is unresolved. Trimming removed 4 bases from V and 7 bases from J, with 11 bases in between. CDR3 length: 12 residues. Germline values: CDR1 SGHDT, CDR2 YYEEEE. CDR3 in amino acids: CASSRGGLGYTF. The DNA of the CDR3 is TGTGCCAGCAGCCGAGGAGGACTTGGCTACACCTTC.

This rearrangement joins TRBV20-1 to TRBJ1-1; D gene unclear. Per the germline V gene, CDR1 is DFQATT and CDR2 is SNEGSKA (reference sequence). With 3 bases removed from V and 8 bases from J, the gap between germline ends came to 16 bases. The CDR3 is 13 amino acids. CDR3 coding DNA: TGCAGTGCTAGGGCAGCCTTGGACGGCGAAGCTTTCTTT. This codes for CSARAALDGEAFF.

The chain combines TRBV30 with TRBJ2-7, with D uncertain. V lost 2 bases and J lost 2, with 10 bases in between. CDR3 length: 13 amino acids. The germline V gene encodes CDR1 GTSNPN and CDR2 SVGIG (reference sequence). Written as DNA, the CDR3 is TGTGCCTGGAGTAGGTCCATCCCCTACGAGCAGTACTTC. This sequence encodes CAWSRSIPYEQYF.

This clonotype has just a few counts. This chain joins TRBV6-1 and TRBJ1-5; D is unresolved. CDR3 length: 14 amino acids. The V gene's germline CDR1 is MNHNS and CDR2 SASEGT. The V end lost 2 bases, the J end lost 0 bases, and 5 bases lay between the germline ends. CDR3 in amino acids: CASSETYSNQPQHF. As DNA, the CDR3 is TGTGCCAGCAGTGAAACATATAGCAATCAGCCCCAGCATTTT.

This clonotype has more than one count but fewer than ten. The rearrangement joins TRBV15 to TRBJ1-3; D not resolved. Per germline, CDR1 LNHNV and CDR2 YYDKDF (reference sequence). The germline V and J ends were trimmed by 9 bases and 4 bases, with 16 bases remaining between them. The CDR3 is 14 residues long. As DNA, the CDR3 is TGTGCCACTAGAGCCCGGGTGGCGGGAAACACCATATATTTT. Its protein is CATRARVAGNTIYF.

The V gene is TRBV4-1, the J gene TRBJ2-2, with 8 bases lining up with TRBD2. The CDR3 runs 16 residues. V shed 1 base, J shed 5 bases, and the junction held 6 bases outside the gene matches. The germline V gene has CDR1 MGHRA and CDR2 YSYEKL. DNA for the CDR3: TGCGCCAGCAGCCAAGGGCGGGGGGCGGGAACCGGGGAGCTGTTTTTT. Protein product: CASSQGRGAGTGELFF.

The chain recombines TRBV10-3 with TRBJ2-1; TRBD2 matches 11 bases. V trimming: 0 bases; J trimming: 6 bases; junction bases outside the gene matches: 4. The germline V gene encodes CDR1 ENHRY and CDR2 SYGVKD. CDR3 length: 16 residues. CDR3 amino acids: CAISESPSGGPNEQFF. DNA for the CDR3: TGTGCCATCAGTGAGTCGCCTAGCGGGGGGCCCAATGAGCAGTTCTTC.

This chain links TRBV21-1 with TRBJ1-5; the table calls TRBD1, which could not be checked here. TRBV21-1 is a pseudogene. The CDR3 extends over 21 amino acids. DNA for the CDR3: TGTGCCGGCAGCAAAGCAGTGAGGGGAGCGCCCGGGACCGAAGGCAATCAGCCCCAGCATTTT. This translates into CAGSKAVRGAPGTEGNQPQHF.

This clonotype showed up just once. The V call is TRBV10-3, the J call TRBJ2-3, with 7 bases lining up with TRBD2. CDR1 and CDR2 (germline): ENHRY, SYGVKD. The V segment lost 4 bases and the J segment 5 bases; nucleotides outside the gene matches: 6. The length of the CDR3 is 14 residues. The CDR3 DNA follows: TGTGCCATCAGTGTTACTAGCGCCAGAGATACGCAGTATTTT. Translated, it gives CAISVTSARDTQYF.

This chain connects TRBV7-9 to TRBJ2-2, with 9 bases lining up with TRBD1. Germline V lookup: CDR1 SEHNR, CDR2 FQNEAQ (reference sequence). Trimming took 5 bases from V and 8 from J; bases not matched to a gene: 12. This CDR3 is 16 amino acids long. This CDR3 is CASSMTGTGSPGELFF. CDR3 bases: TGTGCCAGCAGCATGACCGGGACAGGGTCACCGGGGGAGCTGTTTTTT.

This clonotype occurred a few times. The genes are TRBV27 and TRBJ2-2; D is possibly TRBD1 (5 bases). Germline assignment: CDR1 MNHEY and CDR2 SMNVEV (reference sequence). Trimming took 7 bases from V and 5 from J, leaving 8 bases between them. The CDR3 extends over 12 amino acids. In DNA form, the CDR3 reads TGTGCCAGCATAAGGGGAACCGGGGAGCTGTTTTTT. This encodes CASIRGTGELFF.

V and J are TRBV6-2 or TRBV6-3 and TRBJ1-4; D perhaps matches TRBD1 (5 bases). Trimming removed 8 bases from V and 8 bases from J, with 12 bases in between. Per the germline V gene, CDR1 is MNHEY and CDR2 is SVGEGT. The CDR3 extends over 12 amino acids. The DNA for the CDR3 is TGTGCCAGCGGCAGGGTGGGGGAAAAACTGTTTTTT. Translated, it gives CASGRVGEKLFF.

The V gene is TRBV5-1, the J gene TRBJ1-1; a weak D match, TRBD1 (6 bases). Germline V gives CDR1 SGHRS, CDR2 YFSETQ. V dropped 4 bases and J dropped 2 bases, with 12 bases sitting between them. The CDR3 has 14 amino acids. The CDR3 region has the DNA TGCGCCAGCAGCCTTTCAGGGGCCAACACTGAAGCTTTCTTT. Translating it yields CASSLSGANTEAFF. The entire variable domain, with the rest obtained from reference TRBV5-1 and TRBJ1-1, is as follows: KAGVTQTPRYLIKTRGQQVTLSCSPISGHRSVSWYQQTPGQGLQFLFEYFSETQRNKGNFPGRFSGRQFSNSRSEMNVSTLELGDSALYLCASSLSGANTEAFFGQGTRLTVV.

This clonotype was counted only a few times. The chain employs TRBV6-1 and TRBJ2-2, with D unclear. CDR1 is MNHNS, CDR2 SASEGT, per germline. V lost 7 bases and J lost 4, with 16 bases in between. The CDR3 is 15 amino acids. For the CDR3, the DNA is TGTGCCAGCATCCCACCACTGAGTCTCACCGGGGAGCTGTTTTTT. Its translation: CASIPPLSLTGELFF.

The J gene is TRBJ1-2, the V gene TRBV11-2; TRBD1 aligns across 7 bases. Germline V lookup: CDR1 SGHAT, CDR2 FQNNGV. V was clipped by 5 bases and J by 2 bases; unmatched bases: 14. CDR3 length equals 17 residues. CDR3 sequence (DNA): TGTGCCAGCAGCCCTAGGGACAGTTATGGGGCCAACTATGGCTACACCTTC. This encodes CASSPRDSYGANYGYTF.

This clonotype has just a few counts. The gene calls are TRBV12-3 or TRBV12-4 and TRBJ2-2; no reliable D call. The V end was cut by 3 bases, the J end by 7 bases, with 9 bases between. The CDR3 totals 13 residues. For the CDR3, the DNA is TGTGCCAGCAGTTTCACCGAAAACGGGGAGCTGTTTTTT. This translates into CASSFTENGELFF.